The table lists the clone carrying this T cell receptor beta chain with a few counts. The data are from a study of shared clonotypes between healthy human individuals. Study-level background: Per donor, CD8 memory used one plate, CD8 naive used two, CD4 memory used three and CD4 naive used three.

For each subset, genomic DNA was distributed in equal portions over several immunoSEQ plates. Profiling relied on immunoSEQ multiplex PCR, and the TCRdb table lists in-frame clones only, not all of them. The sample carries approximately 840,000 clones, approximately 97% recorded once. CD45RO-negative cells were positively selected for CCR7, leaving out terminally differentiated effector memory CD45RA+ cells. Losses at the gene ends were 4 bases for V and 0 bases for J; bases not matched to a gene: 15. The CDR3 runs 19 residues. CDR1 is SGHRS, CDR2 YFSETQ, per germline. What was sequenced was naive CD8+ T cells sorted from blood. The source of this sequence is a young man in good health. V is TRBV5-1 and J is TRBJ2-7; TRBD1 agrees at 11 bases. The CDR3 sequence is CASSPPGQGVLAGSYEQYF. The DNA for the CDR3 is TGCGCCAGCAGCCCGCCGGGACAGGGGGTCCTAGCGGGCTCCTACGAGCAGTACTTC.